Shown below are 21 T cell receptor beta chains from a single sample sequenced in a study of blood T cell repertoires in COVID-19. The assay was immunoSEQ multiplex PCR, and TCRdb's table has in-frame clones only and misses some. The data contain some 42,000 clones, roughly 90% of them singletons. Sequencing was performed on peripheral blood. The receptors were gathered from a human donor in a cohort sampled during active COVID-19.

This chain joins TRBV29-1 and TRBJ2-1; 8 bases agree with TRBD2. The germline gives CDR1 SQVTM, CDR2 ANQGSEA. The CDR3 contains 13 residues. Trimming removed 7 bases from V and 5 bases from J; junction bases left unmatched: 7. CDR3 sequence reads: CSGGTSGNNEQFF. The CDR3 nucleotides are TGCAGCGGCGGGACTAGTGGAAACAATGAGCAGTTCTTC.

V is TRBV6-5 and J is TRBJ1-3; D is perhaps TRBD1 (5 bases). Trimming shortened V by 0 bases and J by 4 bases, and 13 bases separated the two germline ends. The CDR3 loop spans 16 amino acids. Germline V gene lookup returns CDR1 MNHEY and CDR2 SVGAGI. CDR3 DNA: TGTGCCAGCAGTTACTCCAGCAGGGTGAGCGGAAACACCATATATTTT. Its protein product is CASSYSSRVSGNTIYF.

This rearrangement joins TRBV6-5 to TRBJ2-5; 7 positions match TRBD1. Germline V gene data show CDR1 as MNHEY and CDR2 as SVGAGI. V was clipped by 8 bases and J by 2 bases; unmatched bases: 5. The CDR3 sequence is 13 residues long. Written as DNA, the CDR3 is TGTGCCAGCGGCCGACAGGGACAAGAGACCCAGTACTTC. Its protein is CASGRQGQETQYF.

This chain links TRBV5-4 with TRBJ2-1; the match to TRBD2 covers 7 bases. The germline gives CDR1 SGHNT, CDR2 YYREEE (reference sequence). The CDR3 totals 17 residues. V lost 0 bases to trimming and J lost 0 bases; unmatched junction nucleotides: 6. The CDR3 DNA is TGTGCCAGCAGCTTGGCTTTAGTAGCGGGCTCCTACAATGAGCAGTTCTTC. This encodes CASSLALVAGSYNEQFF.

The chain couples TRBV12-3 or TRBV12-4 to TRBJ1-2; perhaps TRBD1 as D (6 bases). The germline V and J ends were trimmed by 6 bases and 3 bases, with 11 bases remaining between them. This CDR3 comprises 13 residues. The DNA for the CDR3 is TGTGCCAGCAGACCGTCAGGGGACTATGGCTACACCTTC. Translation: CASRPSGDYGYTF.

The table lists this clone with a count of one. The J gene is TRBJ2-5, the V gene TRBV19; maybe TRBD1 (6 bases). CDR1 is LNHDA, CDR2 SQIVND, per germline (reference sequence). Trimming took off 5 bases at V and 2 bases at J, with 15 bases between the two ends. The CDR3 runs 15 residues. The CDR3 nucleotides are TGTGCCAGTAGTTGGACAGCTAGGGTTCAAGAGACCCAGTACTTC. Its translation: CASSWTARVQETQYF.

This clone was observed a few times. This chain joins TRBV2 and TRBJ1-5, with D perhaps matching TRBD1 (5 bases). This CDR3 is built from 14 residues. CDR1 and CDR2 (germline): SNHLY, FYNNEI. With 7 bases removed from V and 3 bases from J, the gap between germline ends came to 13 bases. CDR3 coding DNA: TGTGCCAGCAAGGAGTGGGGGGACAATCAGCCCCAGCATTTT. This gives the protein CASKEWGDNQPQHF.

CDR3 loop: CASSPSGGVDLAQYF. The CDR3 DNA reads TGTGCCAGCAGCCCTAGCGGGGGGGTCGATCTAGCGCAGTATTTT. This chain connects TRBV13 to TRBJ2-3; 12 nucleotides agree with TRBD2. Germline V gene lookup returns CDR1 PRHDT and CDR2 FYEKMQ (reference sequence). The CDR3 consists of 15 residues. The ends lost 5 bases at V and 10 bases at J; junction bases unmatched: 10.

The chain carries TRBV18 and TRBJ2-1; D might be TRBD2 (7 bases). The V end lost 6 bases, the J end lost 7 bases, and 22 bases lay between the germline ends. The CDR3 is made up of 16 amino acids. Germline loops: CDR1 KGHSH, CDR2 LQKENI. This CDR3 reads CASSPILIGGRNEQFF. In DNA, the CDR3 is TGTGCCAGCTCGCCTATTCTTATCGGGGGGCGGAATGAGCAGTTCTTC.

The J gene is TRBJ2-3, the V gene TRBV7-3; TRBD2 agrees at 12 bases. The V gene's germline CDR1 is SGHTA and CDR2 FQGTGA. The CDR3 has 18 residues. The junction had 12 bases not matched to a gene; V was cut back by 6 bases and J by 2 bases. Written as DNA, the CDR3 is TGTGCCAGCAGTCCCAACGCAGGACTAGCGGGGACCACAGATACGCAGTATTTT. The encoded protein is CASSPNAGLAGTTDTQYF.

This chain joins TRBV24-1 and TRBJ1-5; no definite D call. This CDR3 comprises 15 residues. V shed 7 bases and J shed 1 base, with 13 bases lying between them. The germline CDR1 and CDR2 sequences are KGHDR and SFDVKD. The CDR3 here is CATRARGASNQPQHF. In DNA, the CDR3 is TGTGCCACCAGGGCACGGGGAGCCAGCAATCAGCCCCAGCATTTT.

This rearrangement joins TRBV5-4 to TRBJ2-3; 14 bases align to TRBD2. The CDR3 runs 16 residues. The trim removed 3 bases at V and 2 bases at J, leaving 2 bases unmatched. Germline V gene sequence: CDR1 SGHNT, CDR2 YYREEE (reference sequence). The chain's CDR3 is CASSWGLAGATDTQYF. DNA of the CDR3: TGTGCCAGCAGCTGGGGACTAGCGGGGGCCACAGATACGCAGTATTTT.

The V call is TRBV6-5, the J call TRBJ2-5; the match to TRBD1 covers 8 bases. Germline-derived CDR1 and CDR2 are MNHEY and SVGAGI. The V segment lost 6 bases and the J segment 5 bases; nucleotides outside the gene matches: 11. The CDR3 is 15 residues long. The CDR3 is CASSNGQGFRETQYF. In DNA form, the CDR3 reads TGTGCCAGCAGCAATGGACAGGGTTTTCGGGAGACCCAGTACTTC.

The chain couples TRBV5-4 to TRBJ2-1, with 8 bases fitting TRBD2. This CDR3 is 17 amino acids long. Trimming took 4 bases from V and 2 from J; bases not matched to a gene: 11. The germline V gene encodes CDR1 SGHNT and CDR2 YYREEE (reference sequence). The CDR3 coding sequence is TGTGCCAGCAGCCTGTCGGGGGGGGCCTTGACCTACAATGAGCAGTTCTTC. It specifies CASSLSGGALTYNEQFF.

J is TRBJ1-2 and V is TRBV19, with 12 bases fitting TRBD1. The germline CDR1 and CDR2 sequences are LNHDA and SQIVND (reference sequence). This CDR3 contains 14 residues. With 3 bases clipped from V and 7 bases from J, the junction kept 3 bases outside the gene matches. The CDR3: CASSMGQGAGGYTF. The CDR3 region has the DNA TGTGCCAGTAGTATGGGACAGGGGGCGGGTGGCTACACCTTC. Drawing the rest from reference TRBV19 and TRBJ1-2, the complete variable domain is DGGITQSPKYLFRKEGQNVTLSCEQNLNHDAMYWYRQDPGQGLRLIYYSQIVNDFQKGDIAEGYSVSREKKESFPLTVTSAQKNPTAFYLCASSMGQGAGGYTFGSGTRLTVV.

This rearrangement joins TRBV10-3 to TRBJ2-3; D is unresolved. Germline V gives CDR1 ENHRY, CDR2 SYGVKD. Trimming took off 8 bases at V and 5 bases at J, with 11 bases between the two ends. The CDR3 has 12 amino acids. CDR3 in amino acids: CAIARTGDTQYF. CDR3 in DNA: TGTGCCATCGCTAGAACGGGAGATACGCAGTATTTT.

This chain joins TRBV7-2 and TRBJ2-7, with 10 bases that match TRBD2. This CDR3 comprises 16 residues. Looked up from germline, CDR1 is SGHTA and CDR2 is FQGNSA. V lost 2 bases, J lost 2 bases, and 6 bases stayed unmatched. The CDR3, as DNA: TGTGCCAGCAGCTTAAATCTAGCGGGGGCGCCCTACGAGCAGTACTTC. Its translation is CASSLNLAGAPYEQYF.

The V gene is TRBV19, the J gene TRBJ2-2, with 10 positions matching TRBD2. The CDR3 runs to 18 residues. Germline trimming cut 8 bases from V and 0 bases from J; bases unmatched to any gene: 12. Per germline, CDR1 LNHDA and CDR2 SQIVND (reference sequence). The CDR3 reads CASHNRLAGETNTGELFF. As DNA, the CDR3 is TGTGCCAGTCATAACAGGCTAGCGGGGGAAACGAACACCGGGGAGCTGTTTTTT. The full variable domain, completed using reference TRBV19 and TRBJ2-2, is DGGITQSPKYLFRKEGQNVTLSCEQNLNHDAMYWYRQDPGQGLRLIYYSQIVNDFQKGDIAEGYSVSREKKESFPLTVTSAQKNPTAFYLCASHNRLAGETNTGELFFGEGSRLTVL.

The chain is built from TRBV19 and TRBJ2-3; the match to TRBD1 covers 8 bases. J was trimmed by 3 bases and V by 6 bases; bases with no gene match: 8. Per the germline V gene, CDR1 is LNHDA and CDR2 is SQIVND (reference sequence). The CDR3 length is 15 residues. This chain's CDR3 is CASRSGGLRTDTQYF. CDR3 DNA: TGTGCCAGTAGATCAGGGGGCTTAAGAACAGATACGCAGTATTTT.

This clone was counted a few times. The chain employs TRBV3-1 (or the pseudogene TRBV3-2) and TRBJ2-7, with TRBD1 as a possible D gene (9 bases). Per germline, CDR1 LGHDT and CDR2 YNNKEL (reference sequence). The CDR3 has 14 residues. Trimming shortened V by 5 bases and J by 7 bases, and 18 bases separated the two germline ends. The CDR3 reads CASSSDRGLGEQYF. The CDR3 DNA reads as TGTGCCAGCAGCTCGGACAGGGGACTAGGGGAGCAGTACTTC.

This chain joins TRBV5-1 and TRBJ2-7; D is possibly TRBD2 (5 bases). V was shortened by 0 bases and J by 6 bases, with 16 bases between the two germline ends. CDR1 is SGHRS, CDR2 YFSETQ, per germline. The CDR3 is made up of 15 amino acids. The CDR3 spells CASSLVASGRGEQYF. CDR3 sequence (DNA): TGCGCCAGCAGCTTGGTAGCTAGTGGCCGGGGCGAGCAGTACTTC.